Listed here are 25 T cell receptor beta chains from one sample, sequenced in a study of blood T cell repertoires in COVID-19. Produced via immunoSEQ multiplex PCR; TCRdb's table is partial and in-frame only. This table holds approximately 54,000 clones, roughly 79% found once. The sequencing sample was made of peripheral blood. Receptor source: a woman in her sixties or seventies with acute or convalescent COVID-19.

The V gene is TRBV29-1, the J gene TRBJ2-1; 8 bases fit TRBD2. This CDR3 spans 13 amino acids. CDR1 is SQVTM, CDR2 ANQGSEA, per germline. V shed 1 base, J shed 10 bases, and the junction held 6 bases outside the gene matches. The CDR3 DNA follows: TGCAGCGTTGAAGCGGGAGGGCCGGGCGAGCAGTTCTTC. Translated: CSVEAGGPGEQFF.

The V and J genes are TRBV14 and TRBJ1-2, with 8 bases fitting TRBD1. The CDR3 spans 13 residues. Germline V gene lookup returns CDR1 SGHDN and CDR2 FVKESK. V was pared by 2 bases and J by 7 bases, with 3 bases of the junction left unmatched. CDR3 sequence: CASSQRTGFGYTF. CDR3 sequence (DNA): TGTGCCAGCAGCCAAAGGACAGGGTTTGGCTACACCTTC.

The V call is TRBV25-1, the J call TRBJ1-3; D ambiguous. The germline gives CDR1 MGHDK, CDR2 SYGVNS. The V gene lost 3 bases and the J gene lost 2 bases, with 11 bases spanning the gap. The CDR3 runs 15 residues. CDR3 in amino acids: CASSDSGSPGNTIYF. CDR3 DNA sequence: TGTGCCAGCAGTGACAGCGGCTCCCCTGGAAACACCATATATTTT.

This rearrangement joins TRBV19 to TRBJ1-1, with D possibly being TRBD1 (5 bases). Germline V lookup: CDR1 LNHDA, CDR2 SQIVND (reference sequence). The CDR3 loop spans 15 amino acids. V lost 3 bases to trimming and J lost 7 bases, with 18 bases between them. CDR3 sequence reads: CASSINRQQPLEAFF. The CDR3 region has the DNA TGTGCCAGTAGTATCAACAGGCAACAACCTCTTGAAGCTTTCTTT.

This chain uses TRBV7-6 with TRBJ2-1; TRBD1 matches at 8 bases. Germline assignment: CDR1 SGHVS and CDR2 FNYEAQ. The CDR3 runs to 17 residues. J lost 0 bases, V lost 0 bases, and 4 bases had no gene match. The CDR3 DNA follows: TGTGCCAGCAGCTTAGCGCCAGGGGGCTTCTCCTACAATGAGCAGTTCTTC. It yields the protein CASSLAPGGFSYNEQFF.

This rearrangement joins TRBV3-1 (or the pseudogene TRBV3-2) to TRBJ2-1; tentative D call: TRBD2 (6 bases). This CDR3 has 15 amino acids. Germline V gene data show CDR1 as LGHDT and CDR2 as YNNKEL (reference sequence). V gave up 8 bases and J gave up 5 bases, with 19 bases separating them. Here the CDR3 DNA reads TGTGCCAGCGGTTCCGGGACTCCCAAAGACAATGAGCAGTTCTTC. It is translated as CASGSGTPKDNEQFF.

The V gene is TRBV15, the J gene TRBJ1-2, with a possible D match to TRBD1 (5 bases). Germline V gives CDR1 LNHNV, CDR2 YYDKDF (reference sequence). This CDR3 is 15 amino acids long. V was pared by 0 bases and J by 0 bases, with 8 bases between. The CDR3 DNA follows: TGTGCCACCAGCAGAGAGCAGGGCCCTAACTATGGCTACACCTTC. It translates to CATSREQGPNYGYTF.

This chain joins TRBV3-1 (or the pseudogene TRBV3-2) and TRBJ1-6, with D possibly matching TRBD1 (6 bases). This CDR3 has 13 amino acids. Trimming stripped 4 bases from V and 10 bases from J, with 11 bases between. Germline V gene data show CDR1 as LGHDT and CDR2 as YNNKEL (reference sequence). CDR3 in DNA: TGTGCCAGCAGCCCAAAGGGGGAGTCACCCCTCCACTTT. This encodes CASSPKGESPLHF.

This chain connects TRBV7-8 to TRBJ1-5; TRBD1 matches at 9 bases. From germline, CDR1 is SGHVS and CDR2 FQNEAQ. Unmatched junction bases numbered 5, after V lost 5 bases and J lost 3 bases. CDR3 length equals 15 residues. For the CDR3, the DNA is TGTGCCAGCAGCCAGGGACAGGGCTACAATCAGCCCCAGCATTTT. The encoded protein is CASSQGQGYNQPQHF.

The V and J genes are TRBV7-9 and TRBJ1-5; 8 bases line up with TRBD1. This CDR3 spans 16 amino acids. Trimming at V came to 1 base and at J to 13 bases, leaving 15 bases not matched to a gene. Germline V lookup: CDR1 SEHNR, CDR2 FQNEAQ (reference sequence). The CDR3: CASSLGTGTGFSGQHF. The CDR3 region has the DNA TGTGCCAGCAGCTTAGGGACCGGGACAGGTTTCTCAGGACAGCATTTT.

This rearrangement joins TRBV6-5 to TRBJ1-5; the match to TRBD1 covers 9 bases. Trimming at V came to 5 bases and at J to 5 bases, leaving 7 bases not matched to a gene. Germline loops: CDR1 MNHEY, CDR2 SVGAGI. The CDR3 is made up of 15 amino acids. This chain's CDR3 is CASSPGTGMHQPQHF. CDR3 in DNA: TGTGCCAGCAGTCCCGGGACAGGGATGCATCAGCCCCAGCATTTT.

This clone was seen only once. This rearrangement joins TRBV4-1 to TRBJ1-2; D gene uncertain. Germline CDR1 is MGHRA and CDR2 is YSYEKL. The CDR3 loop spans 14 amino acids. V dropped 2 bases and J dropped 7 bases, with 14 bases sitting between them. The DNA of the CDR3 is TGCGCCAGCAGCCAACCCGACCGCGGTGGTGGCTACACCTTC. Its translation: CASSQPDRGGGYTF.

This clone has only a few counts. The V call is TRBV6-6, the J call TRBJ2-2; 8 nucleotides agree with TRBD2. The germline CDR1 and CDR2 sequences are MNHNY and SVGAGI (reference sequence). Losses at the gene ends were 6 bases for V and 3 bases for J; bases not matched to a gene: 9. The CDR3 contains 16 residues. The CDR3 sequence is CASRLTGSGDTGELFF. In DNA, the CDR3 is TGTGCCAGCAGACTCACGGGTAGCGGGGACACCGGGGAGCTGTTTTTT.

V and J are TRBV5-1 and TRBJ1-1; TRBD1 aligns across 7 bases. This CDR3 region has 15 residues. From germline, CDR1 is SGHRS and CDR2 YFSETQ. V gave up 4 bases and J gave up 4 bases; unmatched junction bases: 10. In DNA form, the CDR3 reads TGCGCCAGCAGCGCCCTACAGGGGAGTGGCACTGAAGCTTTCTTT. Its protein is CASSALQGSGTEAFF. The complete variable domain, with remaining parts taken from reference TRBV5-1 and TRBJ1-1, reads KAGVTQTPRYLIKTRGQQVTLSCSPISGHRSVSWYQQTPGQGLQFLFEYFSETQRNKGNFPGRFSGRQFSNSRSEMNVSTLELGDSALYLCASSALQGSGTEAFFGQGTRLTVV.

The chain carries TRBV25-1 and TRBJ2-7, with 8 nucleotides matching TRBD1. V was pared by 4 bases and J by 0 bases, with 5 bases of the junction left unmatched. This CDR3 comprises 15 residues. Germline V gives CDR1 MGHDK, CDR2 SYGVNS. The CDR3 sequence is CASSGGQGLSYEQYF. DNA for the CDR3: TGTGCCAGCAGTGGTGGACAGGGCCTCTCCTACGAGCAGTACTTC.

This clone was found a few times. The rearrangement joins TRBV5-1 to TRBJ1-1; TRBD1 matches 8 bases. Germline assignment: CDR1 SGHRS and CDR2 YFSETQ. Losses at the gene ends were 0 bases for V and 2 bases for J; bases not matched to a gene: 3. The CDR3 totals 15 residues. This CDR3 is CASSLGGTGNTEAFF. The CDR3 DNA follows: TGCGCCAGCAGCTTGGGTGGGACAGGAAACACTGAAGCTTTCTTT. Full variable domain (rest looked up from reference TRBV5-1 and TRBJ1-1): KAGVTQTPRYLIKTRGQQVTLSCSPISGHRSVSWYQQTPGQGLQFLFEYFSETQRNKGNFPGRFSGRQFSNSRSEMNVSTLELGDSALYLCASSLGGTGNTEAFFGQGTRLTVV.

This sequence joins TRBV27 and TRBJ2-2; 10 nucleotides agree with TRBD1. This CDR3 contains 19 residues. The germline CDR1 and CDR2 sequences are MNHEY and SMNVEV (reference sequence). The V gene end was trimmed by 3 bases and the J gene end by 1 base; junction bases not matched to a gene: 11. For the CDR3, the DNA is TGTGCCAGCAGTTTCCTTGGGACAGGGGTTGACGGGAACACCGGGGAGCTGTTTTTT. This encodes CASSFLGTGVDGNTGELFF.

The chain uses TRBV5-1 and TRBJ2-1, with 10 bases fitting TRBD2. Germline assignment: CDR1 SGHRS and CDR2 YFSETQ. The CDR3 has 16 amino acids. Germline trimming cut 0 bases from V and 5 bases from J; bases unmatched to any gene: 5. The CDR3 DNA reads TGCGCCAGCAGCTTGGTACTAGCGGGGCCCGACAATGAGCAGTTCTTC. This sequence encodes CASSLVLAGPDNEQFF.

This chain uses TRBV3-1 (or the pseudogene TRBV3-2) with TRBJ1-2; weak D call: TRBD1 (5 bases). The CDR3 contains 12 residues. From germline, CDR1 is LGHDT and CDR2 YNNKEL (reference sequence). V shed 3 bases and J shed 8 bases, with 10 bases lying between them. The CDR3 reads CASSQDTRGYTF. In DNA form, the CDR3 reads TGTGCCAGCAGCCAGGACACCCGGGGCTACACCTTC.

This sequence joins TRBV19 and TRBJ1-2, with D tentatively TRBD1 (6 bases). This CDR3 is 14 amino acids long. CDR1 is LNHDA and CDR2 is SQIVND in the germline V gene (reference sequence). V was pared by 5 bases and J by 8 bases, with 18 bases between. In nucleotides, the CDR3 is TGTGCCAGTAGTGCCACACAGGGACTAAGCGGCTACACCTTC. Its translation is CASSATQGLSGYTF.

The chain recombines TRBV4-1 with TRBJ1-5; TRBD1 agrees at 11 bases. Germline-derived CDR1 and CDR2 are MGHRA and YSYEKL. The CDR3 contains 14 residues. V lost 3 bases to trimming and J lost 6 bases; unmatched junction nucleotides: 1. The CDR3 reads CASSQGQGGQPQHF. The CDR3 region has the DNA TGCGCCAGCAGCCAGGGACAGGGGGGTCAGCCCCAGCATTTT.

This chain connects TRBV11-2 to TRBJ2-1; 8 bases line up with TRBD2. In germline, CDR1 is SGHAT, CDR2 FQNNGV. V gave up 0 bases and J gave up 4 bases; unmatched junction bases: 5. The CDR3 consists of 16 residues. The CDR3 region has the DNA TGTGCCAGCAGCTTAGATGGTGGCGGGGGGTACAATGAGCAGTTCTTC. Protein: CASSLDGGGGYNEQFF.

The chain links TRBV29-1 to TRBJ1-5; 7 nucleotides match TRBD1. Germline CDR1 is SQVTM and CDR2 is ANQGSEA. Losses at the gene ends were 8 bases for V and 1 base for J; bases not matched to a gene: 8. The CDR3 is 14 residues long. CDR3 DNA: TGCAGCTTCCGACAGGGTGGAAGCAATCAGCCCCAGCATTTT. Protein product: CSFRQGGSNQPQHF.

The chain combines TRBV28 with TRBJ1-1; D gene unclear. There are 13 residues in the CDR3. Trimming took 7 bases from V and 3 from J, leaving 12 bases between them. Germline V CDR1 and CDR2: MDHEN, SYDVKM. CDR3 amino acids: CASNPGRDTEAFF. The CDR3 DNA reads TGTGCCAGCAATCCGGGGAGGGACACTGAAGCTTTCTTT.

The rearrangement joins TRBV6-5 to TRBJ1-4; TRBD1 agrees at 7 bases. With 2 bases clipped from V and 6 bases from J, the junction kept 6 bases outside the gene matches. CDR1 MNHEY and CDR2 SVGAGI come from the germline V gene. The CDR3 totals 15 residues. The CDR3 DNA follows: TGTGCCAGCAGTTACAGGGGGCGCGGATATGAAAAACTGTTTTTT. Its protein is CASSYRGRGYEKLFF.